This T cell receptor (beta chain) was identified in a study of cytomegalovirus exposure and HLA in healthy donors. Overall study results and limits: The authors later found most CMV-associated TCR beta chains appeared HLA-restricted. In an earlier analysis, most TCR beta V segments were productive about 87% or about 30% of the time. Fewer N-insertions (relative to the approximately 670-donor mean) were reportedly seen in an Asian-associated ancestry cluster in a later analysis.

Deletions cut 3 bases from V and 2 bases from J, with 10 bases between. This CDR3 has 14 residues. Germline CDR1 is SNHLY and CDR2 is FYNNEI. The PCR contained 60 Vbeta and 13 Jbeta primers. Sequencing was performed with immunoSEQ multiplex PCR; in TCRdb, only in-frame clones are kept and a portion is missing. In the table there are 110,000 to 150,000 clones, about 70% of which are singletons. With regard to this clone: Its antigen is undetermined.

The TCR comes from a woman aged 55-69 years in good health and CMV-seropositive. This chain joins TRBV2 and TRBJ1-1, with unresolved D. Sample: PBMCs. CDR3 bases: TGTGCCAGCAGTGAGAGGCAGCCAAACACTGAAGCTTTCTTT. It encodes CASSERQPNTEAFF. Full variable domain (rest looked up from reference TRBV2 and TRBJ1-1): EPEVTQTPSHQVTQMGQEVILRCVPISNHLYFYWYRQILGQKVEFLVSFYNNEISEKSEIFDDQFSVERPDGSNFTLKIRSTKLEDSAMYFCASSERQPNTEAFFGQGTRLTVV.